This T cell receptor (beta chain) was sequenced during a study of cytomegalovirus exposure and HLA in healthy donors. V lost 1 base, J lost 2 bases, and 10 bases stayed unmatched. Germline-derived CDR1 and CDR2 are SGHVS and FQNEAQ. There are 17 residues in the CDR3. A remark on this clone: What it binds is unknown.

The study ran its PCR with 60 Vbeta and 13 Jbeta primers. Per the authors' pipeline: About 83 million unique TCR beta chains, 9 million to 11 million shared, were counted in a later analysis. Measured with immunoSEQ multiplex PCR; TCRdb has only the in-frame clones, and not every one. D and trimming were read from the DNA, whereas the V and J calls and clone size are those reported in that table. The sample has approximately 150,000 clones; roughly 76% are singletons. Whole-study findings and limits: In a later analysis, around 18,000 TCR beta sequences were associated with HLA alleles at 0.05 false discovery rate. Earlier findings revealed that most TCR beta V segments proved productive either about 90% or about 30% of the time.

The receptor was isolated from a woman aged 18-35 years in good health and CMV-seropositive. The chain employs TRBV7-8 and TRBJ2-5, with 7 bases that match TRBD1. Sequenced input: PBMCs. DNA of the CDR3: TGTGCCAGCAGCTTAGAGTATAGGGACAGCGAGCAAGAGACCCAGTACTTC. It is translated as CASSLEYRDSEQETQYF.